The 9 T cell receptor beta chains in this list originate from one sample, sequenced in a study of cytomegalovirus exposure and HLA in healthy donors. Primers for the PCR totalled 60 Vbeta and 13 Jbeta. Here immunoSEQ multiplex PCR was the method, and the copy in TCRdb shows in-frame clones only, minus some. The sample includes about 160,000 clones, approximately 80% of them seen just once. The sequenced sample was PBMCs. All receptors come from a man aged 50 to 60 in good health and CMV-seropositive.

This chain links TRBV18 with TRBJ2-7; 9 positions agree with TRBD1. The germline CDR1 and CDR2 sequences are KGHSH and LQKENI. Trimming cost V 4 bases and J 3 bases; bases outside gene matches: 1. The CDR3 extends over 13 amino acids. The CDR3 loop is CASSRQGGYEQYF. DNA of the CDR3: TGTGCCAGCTCACGACAGGGGGGCTACGAGCAGTACTTC.

The V and J genes are TRBV4-3 and TRBJ2-3; TRBD2 aligns across 10 bases. Looked up from germline, CDR1 is LGHNA and CDR2 is YSLEER. J gave up 4 bases and V 0 bases, and 4 bases lay outside the gene matches. CDR3 length: 16 residues. The CDR3 DNA reads as TGCGCCAGCAGCCAAGAAATAGCGGGGGGTCCAGATACGCAGTATTTT. It yields the protein CASSQEIAGGPDTQYF.

This chain connects TRBV2 to TRBJ2-5; 7 nucleotides align to TRBD2. Germline CDR1 is SNHLY and CDR2 is FYNNEI. The V gene end was trimmed by 4 bases and the J gene end by 1 base; junction bases not matched to a gene: 6. The CDR3 length is 15 residues. The CDR3 spells CASSVASGPQETQYF. As DNA, the CDR3 is TGTGCCAGCAGTGTGGCTAGCGGACCCCAAGAGACCCAGTACTTC.

Only a few counts were recorded for this clone. The chain carries TRBV5-1 and TRBJ2-1, with 12 bases that match TRBD2. The CDR3 covers 15 residues. V lost 1 base to trimming and J lost 10 bases; unmatched junction nucleotides: 6. The germline V gene encodes CDR1 SGHRS and CDR2 YFSETQ. The CDR3 DNA follows: TGCGCCAGCAGCTTGCGGCCTAGCGGGGGGGACGAGCAGTTCTTC. This codes for CASSLRPSGGDEQFF.

CDR3 coding DNA: TGTGCCAGCAGCTTATTTGGGGGAGGGGGGATAGGGACTCAGCCCCAGCATTTT. Translating gives CASSLFGGGGIGTQPQHF. The genes are TRBV11-2 and TRBJ1-5; perhaps TRBD1 as D (6 bases). The V end lost 2 bases, the J end lost 6 bases, and 23 bases lay between the germline ends. Germline V gives CDR1 SGHAT, CDR2 FQNNGV. The CDR3 length is 18 residues.

This rearrangement joins TRBV4-3 to TRBJ2-1; D not resolved. CDR3 length: 16 residues. Between the trimmed V and J ends, which lost 0 bases and 8 bases, there was a span of 17 bases. Germline assignment: CDR1 LGHNA and CDR2 YSLEER. CDR3 sequence (DNA): TGCGCCAGCAGCCAAGATTTATCTGGAGTGTTGCATGAGCAGTTCTTC. Translating it yields CASSQDLSGVLHEQFF.

The V gene is TRBV19, the J gene TRBJ2-5; possible D gene TRBD1, 5 bases. Germline loops: CDR1 LNHDA, CDR2 SQIVND (reference sequence). This CDR3 spans 14 amino acids. The ends were cut back, 3 bases at V and 5 bases at J, with 13 bases in the middle. In DNA form, the CDR3 reads TGTGCCAGTAGTATCCAAGGGGCAACGGAGACCCAGTACTTC. Protein product: CASSIQGATETQYF.

This clone has a handful of counts. The V and J genes are TRBV7-2 and TRBJ1-1; D is possibly TRBD1 (5 bases). V was pared by 5 bases and J by 3 bases, with 10 bases between. This CDR3 is built from 13 residues. Germline CDR1 reads SGHTA; CDR2 reads FQGNSA. CDR3: CASSTRVDTEAFF. The DNA of the CDR3 is TGTGCCAGCAGCACCAGGGTGGACACTGAAGCTTTCTTT.

The chain couples TRBV28 to TRBJ2-7, with D uncertain. The germline V gene has CDR1 MDHEN and CDR2 SYDVKM. The CDR3 covers 14 residues. V lost 3 bases and J lost 3, with 12 bases in between. In DNA, the CDR3 is TGTGCCAGCAGTTTCGGCACCCGCGGCTACGAGCAGTACTTC. As protein: CASSFGTRGYEQYF.